This is a list of T cell receptor beta chains from one sample in a study of shared clonotypes between healthy human individuals. The data were produced by immunoSEQ multiplex PCR, yet TCRdb's version contains in-frame clones alone and is incomplete. The sample records 550,000 to 850,000 clones, under 80% being singletons. The sequencing sample was made of memory CD4+ T cells sorted from blood. These receptor sequences come from a woman younger than 45 in good health. CDR3s include the opening cysteine and the closing phenylalanine or tryptophan. The order of the fields is V gene, clone size, J gene, D gene, CDR3 DNA, CDR3 protein. D genes are given only for firm matches. Not all rows give a size; the values are once, few, many and, for expanded clones, a class.

TRBV14	.	TRBJ2-5	.	TGTGCCAGCAGCCAAGCTGGGGAGACCCAGTACTTC	CASSQAGETQYF
TRBV6-1	.	TRBJ2-1	TRBD2	TGTGCCAGCAGCCTGACTAGCGGGAGGGCCGGGGAGCAGTTCTTC	CASSLTSGRAGEQFF
TRBV6-6	.	TRBJ2-1	TRBD2	TGTGCCAGCAGCCTCGGGCCTAGCGGGGGCTACAATGAGCAGTTCTTC	CASSLGPSGGYNEQFF
TRBV28	.	TRBJ2-6	.	TGTGCCAGCAGTCCAAATAATCCTGGGGCCAACGTCCTGACTTTC	CASSPNNPGANVLTF
TRBV15	.	TRBJ2-3	.	TGTGCCACGCGAGCACAGGGTTTTTATGCAGATACGCAGTATTTT	CATRAQGFYADTQYF
TRBV28	.	TRBJ2-7	.	TGTGCCACAAATCCCGGGACTCCTAGGAGGAGCTCCTACGAGCAGTACTTC	CATNPGTPRRSSYEQYF
TRBV27	.	TRBJ1-2	TRBD1	TGTGCCAGCAGTTTGGGACAGCCCCCCTATGGCTACACCTTC	CASSLGQPPYGYTF
TRBV5-1	.	TRBJ1-1	.	TGCGCCAGCAGCTTCGACAGAATCACTGAAGCTTTCTTT	CASSFDRITEAFF
TRBV27	.	TRBJ1-4	TRBD1	TGTGCCAGCAGTTTCCCCGGGACAGGGTTTGGCGGCCCCATTTTTTTT	CASSFPGTGFGGPIFF
TRBV2	few	TRBJ2-4	.	TGTGCCAGCAGTGCCTGGACGGACATTCAGTACTTC	CASSAWTDIQYF
TRBV6-1	.	TRBJ2-6	.	TGTGCCACCCCGGTGGCCGATGGGGCCAACGTCCTGACTTTC	CATPVADGANVLTF
TRBV5-8	few	TRBJ2-2	TRBD2	TGTGCCAGCAGCTTGGCCGGGACTAGCGGGAGCACCGGGGAGCTGTTTTTT	CASSLAGTSGSTGELFF
TRBV7-2	.	TRBJ1-4	.	TGTGCCAGCAAGGCGGGACGTAGTGAAAAACTGTTTTTT	CASKAGRSEKLFF